Below are 18 T cell receptor beta chains sequenced from a single sample in a study of cytomegalovirus exposure and HLA in healthy donors. The study ran its PCR with 60 Vbeta and 13 Jbeta primers. Sequencing used immunoSEQ multiplex PCR; TCRdb keeps in-frame clones, though not all of them. The top ten clones hold more than 2.5% of a sample with 100,000 or so clones, roughly three quarters of them seen once. Material: PBMCs. These receptors came from a man under 40 in good health and CMV-seronegative.

The chain recombines TRBV9 with TRBJ1-1; D is unclear. The germline V and J ends were trimmed by 0 bases and 2 bases, with 8 bases remaining between them. Germline V gene data show CDR1 as SGDLS and CDR2 as YYNGEE. CDR3 length: 14 amino acids. CDR3 DNA: TGTGCCAGCAGCGTAGCGCGGGCAAACACTGAAGCTTTCTTT. Translation gives CASSVARANTEAFF.

The V and J genes are TRBV28 and TRBJ2-5; D is possibly TRBD2 (6 bases). CDR3 length equals 14 residues. V gave up 5 bases and J gave up 7 bases, with 17 bases separating them. Germline V gene lookup returns CDR1 MDHEN and CDR2 SYDVKM. This chain's CDR3 is CASSPRGTGATQYF. CDR3 nucleotide sequence: TGTGCCAGCAGTCCGCGTGGGACGGGAGCGACCCAGTACTTC.

The chain is built from TRBV5-4 and TRBJ2-2; 7 bases map to TRBD1. Germline values: CDR1 SGHNT, CDR2 YYREEE (reference sequence). V lost 4 bases and J lost 1; bases outside the gene matches: 7. The CDR3 covers 16 residues. The CDR3 reads CASSTHRGENTGELFF. Written as DNA, the CDR3 is TGTGCCAGCAGCACGCACAGGGGCGAGAACACCGGGGAGCTGTTTTTT.

This clone turned up a few times. The chain uses TRBV10-1 and TRBJ2-7; a possible D gene is TRBD1 (6 bases). Germline V gives CDR1 WNHNN, CDR2 SYGVQD (reference sequence). V gave up 2 bases and J gave up 5 bases, with 16 bases separating them. The CDR3 runs to 15 residues. The CDR3 sequence: CASSEMRGSCHEQYF. The CDR3 nucleotides read TGCGCCAGCAGTGAGATGAGGGGGTCGTGCCACGAGCAGTACTTC.

The gene calls are TRBV28 and TRBJ2-7; 10 nucleotides match TRBD1. The germline V gene has CDR1 MDHEN and CDR2 SYDVKM. The V segment lost 3 bases and the J segment 5 bases; nucleotides outside the gene matches: 16. This CDR3 spans 18 amino acids. The CDR3 is CASSFSIKWGTGVDEQYF. For the CDR3, the DNA is TGTGCCAGCAGTTTTAGCATTAAATGGGGGACAGGGGTCGACGAGCAGTACTTC.

The chain combines TRBV2 with TRBJ1-1, with TRBD1 matching over 8 bases. The CDR3 has 14 amino acids. V shed 8 bases, J shed 4 bases, and the junction held 9 bases outside the gene matches. CDR1 is SNHLY and CDR2 is FYNNEI in the germline V gene. Here the CDR3 DNA reads TGTGCCAGCGCGGGGCAGGGGGCGATCACTGAAGCTTTCTTT. Translation: CASAGQGAITEAFF.

The chain links TRBV18 to TRBJ2-1, with D possibly matching TRBD2 (6 bases). CDR3 length: 13 amino acids. V was shortened by 1 base and J by 6 bases, with 7 bases between the two germline ends. Germline assignment: CDR1 KGHSH and CDR2 LQKENI. The CDR3 DNA reads as TGTGCCAGCTCACCACAGGGACTCAATGAGCAGTTCTTC. Residues: CASSPQGLNEQFF.

The V and J genes are TRBV28 and TRBJ1-6; D perhaps matches TRBD1 (6 bases). CDR1 MDHEN and CDR2 SYDVKM come from the germline V gene. Trimming removed 8 bases at V and 7 bases at J, with 15 bases between. This CDR3 spans 14 amino acids. The CDR3 region is CASLGGALNSPLHF. In DNA form, the CDR3 reads TGTGCCAGCCTAGGGGGGGCGTTGAATTCACCCCTCCACTTT.

The chain has TRBV18 and TRBJ2-7; 10 nucleotides match TRBD1. V shed 3 bases and J 2 bases; nucleotides not matched to a gene: 1. This CDR3 contains 14 residues. From germline, CDR1 is KGHSH and CDR2 LQKENI. The CDR3 spells CASSPGQGAYEQYF. The CDR3 coding sequence is TGTGCCAGCTCACCCGGACAGGGGGCCTACGAGCAGTACTTC.

The chain uses TRBV19 and TRBJ1-5; D might be TRBD1 (5 bases). The CDR3 length is 12 residues. Germline CDR1 LNHDA, CDR2 SQIVND (reference sequence). V was pared by 3 bases and J by 13 bases, with 13 bases between. CDR3 sequence reads: CASSMAQGKQHF. For the CDR3, the DNA is TGTGCCAGTAGTATGGCTCAGGGTAAGCAGCATTTT.

V and J are TRBV5-1 and TRBJ2-1; perhaps TRBD1 as D (5 bases). The V end was cut by 4 bases, the J end by 2 bases, with 16 bases between. The CDR3 spans 16 residues. The V gene's germline CDR1 is SGHRS and CDR2 YFSETQ. This CDR3 reads CASSPRQTVAYNEQFF. DNA of the CDR3: TGCGCCAGCAGCCCGAGACAGACCGTCGCCTACAATGAGCAGTTCTTC.

The V and J genes are TRBV10-3 and TRBJ2-1; D remains ambiguous. V lost 2 bases and J 9 bases, leaving 5 bases between the germline ends. Germline CDR1 reads ENHRY; CDR2 reads SYGVKD. There are 11 residues in the CDR3. CDR3 in DNA: TGTGCCATCAGTGAGCGTAGTGAGCAGTTCTTC. It yields the protein CAISERSEQFF.

The chain employs TRBV5-1 and TRBJ1-1; D may be TRBD1 (5 bases). Germline V gives CDR1 SGHRS, CDR2 YFSETQ. V lost 2 bases to trimming and J lost 4 bases, with 12 bases between them. The CDR3 contains 14 residues. The CDR3, as DNA: TGCGCCAGCAGCTTACGGCAGGGAATCACTGAAGCTTTCTTT. Its translation is CASSLRQGITEAFF. Variable domain in full (rest from reference TRBV5-1 and TRBJ1-1): KAGVTQTPRYLIKTRGQQVTLSCSPISGHRSVSWYQQTPGQGLQFLFEYFSETQRNKGNFPGRFSGRQFSNSRSEMNVSTLELGDSALYLCASSLRQGITEAFFGQGTRLTVV.

The CDR3: CASRGDRGYGYTF. DNA of the CDR3: TGTGCCAGTAGGGGGGACAGGGGATATGGCTACACCTTC. The V and J genes are TRBV19 and TRBJ1-2; 10 bases agree with TRBD1. The CDR3 has 13 residues. V was pared by 6 bases and J by 5 bases, with 3 bases of the junction left unmatched. CDR1 LNHDA and CDR2 SQIVND come from the germline V gene (reference sequence).

The chain joins TRBV2 to TRBJ1-6; perhaps TRBD1 as D (6 bases). The CDR3 covers 16 residues. V was shortened by 1 base and J by 9 bases, with 16 bases between the two germline ends. Per the germline V gene, CDR1 is SNHLY and CDR2 is FYNNEI. CDR3 sequence (DNA): TGTGCCAGCAGTGAAGGACCTCACAGGGTTGGTTCACCCCTCCACTTT. Translated: CASSEGPHRVGSPLHF.

This clone turned up a few times. This chain uses TRBV19 with TRBJ2-6; unclear D gene. The V and J ends lost 7 bases and 8 bases respectively, with 9 bases between them. The CDR3 totals 12 residues. Germline V lookup: CDR1 LNHDA, CDR2 SQIVND (reference sequence). CDR3 nucleotide sequence: TGTGCCAGTACTCAGGTCCCCAACGTCCTGACTTTC. Protein sequence: CASTQVPNVLTF.

The chain combines TRBV5-4 with TRBJ2-3; 14 positions agree with TRBD2. CDR1 SGHNT and CDR2 YYREEE come from the germline V gene (reference sequence). V shed 4 bases, J shed 2 bases, and the junction held 3 bases outside the gene matches. The CDR3 contains 16 residues. CDR3 sequence reads: CASSAGLAGATDTQYF. The CDR3 DNA is TGTGCCAGCAGCGCGGGACTAGCGGGAGCCACAGATACGCAGTATTTT. The entire variable domain, with the rest obtained from reference TRBV5-4 and TRBJ2-3, is as follows: ETGVTQSPTHLIKTRGQQVTLRCSSQSGHNTVSWYQQALGQGPQFIFQYYREEENGRGNFPPRFSGLQFPNYSSELNVNALELDDSALYLCASSAGLAGATDTQYFGPGTRLTVL.

The V gene is TRBV5-1, the J gene TRBJ2-5; 10 nucleotides match TRBD2. Germline V lookup: CDR1 SGHRS, CDR2 YFSETQ. The CDR3 extends over 15 amino acids. The ends lost 4 bases at V and 6 bases at J; junction bases unmatched: 9. The CDR3 loop reads CASSQTSGSGQTQYF. The CDR3 nucleotides read TGCGCCAGCAGCCAGACTAGCGGGTCGGGCCAGACCCAGTACTTC.